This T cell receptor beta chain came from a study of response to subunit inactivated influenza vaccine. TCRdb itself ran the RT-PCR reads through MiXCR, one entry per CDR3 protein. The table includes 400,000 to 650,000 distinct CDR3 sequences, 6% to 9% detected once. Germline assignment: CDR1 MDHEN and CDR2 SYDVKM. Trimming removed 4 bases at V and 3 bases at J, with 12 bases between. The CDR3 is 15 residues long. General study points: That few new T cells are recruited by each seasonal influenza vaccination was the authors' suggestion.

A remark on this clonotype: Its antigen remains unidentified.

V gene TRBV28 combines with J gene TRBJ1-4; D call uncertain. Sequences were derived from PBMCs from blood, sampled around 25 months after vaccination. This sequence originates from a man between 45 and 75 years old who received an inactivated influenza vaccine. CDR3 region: CASSSSEDPNEKLFF. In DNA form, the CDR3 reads TGTGCCAGCAGTTCATCAGAGGACCCTAATGAAAAACTGTTTTTT.